The rows below give T cell receptor beta chains drawn from one sample of a study of spatial heterogeneity in lung cancer. A single record per CDR3 protein comes from TCRdb applying MiXCR to the 5' RACE reads. The repertoire holds several thousand distinct CDR3 sequences, with approximately 7% as singletons. This material consisted of lung tumor tissue, taken at surgery. These receptors all stem from a male donor with early-stage non-small cell lung cancer. Both conserved end residues are part of each CDR3. Fields, in order: clone size, D gene, V gene, J gene, CDR3 length, CDR3 protein, CDR3 DNA. D genes are given only for firm matches. A clone size is listed for some rows: how often the clone was seen (once, few, many), or a class if it is expanded.

size: many
D: TRBD1
V: TRBV7-3
J: TRBJ2-3
length: 14
CDR3: CASSLEGAKDTQYF
DNA: TGTGCCAGCAGCTTAGAGGGGGCTAAAGATACGCAGTATTTT

size: many
D: -
V: TRBV5-6
J: TRBJ1-5
length: 15
CDR3: CASSPRVSRNQPQHF
DNA: TGTGCCAGCAGCCCTCGGGTCTCCCGCAATCAGCCCCAGCATTTT

size: many
D: -
V: TRBV7-3
J: TRBJ2-3
length: 15
CDR3: CASSLTGRDTDTQYF
DNA: TGTGCCAGCAGCTTAACCGGCAGGGACACAGATACGCAGTATTTT

size: medium-sized
D: -
V: TRBV3-1
J: TRBJ2-7
length: 15
CDR3: CASSHDRTGFDEQYF
DNA: TGTGCCAGCAGCCACGACCGCACAGGGTTCGACGAGCAGTACTTC

size: many
D: -
V: TRBV29-1
J: TRBJ2-3
length: 15
CDR3: CSVAGTPGGTDTQYF
DNA: TGCAGCGTCGCCGGGACCCCGGGAGGCACAGATACGCAGTATTTT

size: large
D: TRBD1
V: TRBV20-1
J: TRBJ2-7
length: 15
CDR3: CSASTQGARWYEQYF
DNA: TGCAGTGCTAGTACCCAGGGGGCTCGTTGGTACGAGCAGTACTTC

size: many
D: -
V: TRBV4-1
J: TRBJ2-5
length: 15
CDR3: CASSQDGTQRETQYF
DNA: TGCGCCAGCAGCCAAGATGGGACGCAACGAGAGACCCAGTACTTC

size: medium-sized
D: -
V: TRBV12-5
J: TRBJ2-1
length: 15
CDR3: CASAPGLSPYNEQFF
DNA: TGTGCTAGTGCCCCAGGGCTTAGCCCCTACAATGAGCAGTTCTTC

size: many
D: -
V: TRBV20-1
J: TRBJ1-5
length: 14
CDR3: CSARDSTANKAQHF
DNA: TGCAGTGCTAGAGATTCGACAGCTAATAAAGCCCAGCATTTT

size: many
D: -
V: TRBV6-2/TRBV6-3
J: TRBJ2-1
length: 13
CDR3: CASSFGSYNEQFF
DNA: TGTGCCAGCAGTTTCGGGTCCTACAATGAGCAGTTCTTC

size: many
D: -
V: TRBV2
J: TRBJ2-7
length: 13
CDR3: CASSGTLSYEQYF
DNA: TGTGCCAGCAGTGGGACCCTTTCCTACGAGCAGTACTTC

size: many
D: -
V: TRBV6-6
J: TRBJ2-7
length: 12
CDR3: CASSIGWGEQYF
DNA: TGTGCCAGCAGTATTGGGTGGGGCGAGCAGTACTTC

size: many
D: -
V: TRBV7-9
J: TRBJ2-7
length: 13
CDR3: CASIPDSSYEQYF
DNA: TGTGCCAGCATCCCGGACAGTTCCTACGAGCAGTACTTC

size: few
D: -
V: TRBV7-9
J: TRBJ2-1
length: 14
CDR3: CASSLDVREDEQFF
DNA: TGTGCCAGCAGCTTAGATGTACGGGAAGATGAGCAGTTCTTC

size: medium-sized
D: -
V: TRBV12-3/TRBV12-4
J: TRBJ1-3
length: 15
CDR3: CASRPRSFSGNTIYF
DNA: TGTGCCAGCAGACCTAGGAGTTTCTCTGGAAACACCATATATTTT

size: medium-sized
D: -
V: TRBV7-2
J: TRBJ2-7
length: 12
CDR3: CASSATGYEQYF
DNA: TGTGCCAGCAGCGCGACAGGCTACGAGCAGTACTTC

size: medium-sized
D: -
V: TRBV7-2
J: TRBJ1-6
length: 15
CDR3: CASSRRTVENSPLHF
DNA: TGTGCCAGCAGCAGGAGGACAGTGGAAAATTCACCCCTCCACTTT

size: medium-sized
D: TRBD2
V: TRBV20-1
J: TRBJ2-1
length: 18
CDR3: CSARYPGLAGYTYNEQFF
DNA: TGCAGTGCTAGATATCCGGGACTAGCGGGTTATACCTACAATGAGCAGTTCTTC

size: medium-sized
D: TRBD2
V: TRBV28
J: TRBJ2-3
length: 14
CDR3: CASSFLAGTDTQYF
DNA: TGTGCCAGCAGTTTCCTAGCGGGCACAGATACGCAGTATTTT

size: many
D: TRBD1
V: TRBV4-3
J: TRBJ2-7
length: 14
CDR3: CASSPGQGRYEQYF
DNA: TGCGCCAGCAGCCCGGGACAGGGTCGTTACGAGCAGTACTTC

size: many
D: -
V: TRBV5-1
J: TRBJ2-3
length: 13
CDR3: CASSGQGLDTQYF
DNA: TGCGCCAGCAGCGGGCAGGGTTTAGATACGCAGTATTTT

size: -
D: -
V: TRBV15
J: TRBJ1-2
length: 14
CDR3: CATSRERRARGYTF
DNA: TGTGCCACCAGCAGAGAACGTCGGGCGCGTGGCTACACCTTC

size: many
D: -
V: TRBV7-8
J: TRBJ2-7
length: 13
CDR3: CASTGRSSYEQYF
DNA: TGTGCCAGCACCGGACGCAGCTCCTACGAGCAGTACTTC

size: many
D: TRBD2
V: TRBV10-1
J: TRBJ2-7
length: 14
CDR3: CASSASGASYEQYF
DNA: TGCGCCAGCAGTGCTAGCGGGGCTTCCTACGAGCAGTACTTC

size: many
D: TRBD2
V: TRBV20-1
J: TRBJ2-5
length: 16
CDR3: CSARGPRTSGRETQYF
DNA: TGCAGTGCTAGGGGGCCCAGGACTAGCGGGAGAGAGACCCAGTACTTC

size: many
D: TRBD2
V: TRBV29-1
J: TRBJ2-7
length: 14
CDR3: CSVRGLAGVNEQYF
DNA: TGCAGCGTCCGAGGACTAGCGGGAGTTAACGAGCAGTACTTC

size: many
D: TRBD2
V: TRBV19
J: TRBJ2-1
length: 16
CDR3: CASSFGTSGFGNEQFF
DNA: TGTGCCAGTAGTTTCGGGACTAGCGGGTTCGGCAATGAGCAGTTCTTC

size: few
D: -
V: TRBV3-1
J: TRBJ2-7
length: 13
CDR3: CASSLPGGYEQYF
DNA: TGTGCCAGCAGCCTTCCCGGCGGCTACGAGCAGTACTTC

size: medium-sized
D: -
V: TRBV6-2/TRBV6-3
J: TRBJ1-6
length: 13
CDR3: CASSYSLESPLHF
DNA: TGTGCCAGCAGTTACTCGCTGGAATCACCCCTCCACTTT

size: many
D: -
V: TRBV20-1
J: TRBJ1-4
length: 12
CDR3: CSAGPSDEKLFF
DNA: TGCAGTGCGGGCCCGAGCGATGAAAAACTGTTTTTT

size: many
D: TRBD1
V: TRBV5-5
J: TRBJ2-1
length: 15
CDR3: CASSLGGRSYNEQFF
DNA: TGTGCCAGCAGCTTAGGGGGCCGCTCCTACAATGAGCAGTTCTTC

size: medium-sized
D: -
V: TRBV10-3
J: TRBJ2-5
length: 12
CDR3: CAISEQQETQYF
DNA: TGTGCCATCAGTGAACAGCAAGAGACCCAGTACTTC

size: many
D: TRBD2
V: TRBV6-1
J: TRBJ2-3
length: 14
CDR3: CASTTAGGTDTQYF
DNA: TGTGCCAGCACGACAGCGGGAGGCACAGATACGCAGTATTTT

size: many
D: TRBD2
V: TRBV27
J: TRBJ2-5
length: 17
CDR3: CASSPTVLAGGMETQYF
DNA: TGTGCCAGCAGTCCGACCGTTCTTGCGGGGGGGATGGAGACCCAGTACTTC

size: many
D: -
V: TRBV7-3
J: TRBJ2-1
length: 15
CDR3: CASSRRYGSYNEQFF
DNA: TGTGCCAGCAGCCGTAGGTATGGCTCCTACAATGAGCAGTTCTTC

size: many
D: -
V: TRBV4-1
J: TRBJ2-2
length: 15
CDR3: CASSPGGGPTGELFF
DNA: TGCGCCAGCAGCCCTGGAGGGGGGCCCACCGGGGAGCTGTTTTTT

size: few
D: -
V: TRBV19
J: TRBJ1-1
length: 15
CDR3: CASSPMMGAITEAFF
DNA: TGTGCCAGTAGCCCTATGATGGGGGCGATCACTGAAGCTTTCTTT

size: medium-sized
D: -
V: TRBV30
J: TRBJ2-3
length: 14
CDR3: CAWSVRGGTDTQYF
DNA: TGTGCCTGGAGTGTACGAGGAGGGACAGATACGCAGTATTTT

size: many
D: -
V: TRBV6-1
J: TRBJ1-2
length: 14
CDR3: CASRSSGTNHGYTF
DNA: TGTGCCAGCAGGTCTTCCGGGACAAATCATGGCTACACCTTC

size: medium-sized
D: TRBD1
V: TRBV6-1
J: TRBJ2-7
length: 14
CDR3: CASSPRQGPYEQYF
DNA: TGTGCCAGCAGTCCCAGACAGGGGCCCTACGAGCAGTACTTC

size: many
D: TRBD1
V: TRBV5-5
J: TRBJ2-1
length: 14
CDR3: CASSRLTGIPEQFF
DNA: TGTGCCAGCAGCCGGTTGACAGGGATCCCCGAGCAGTTCTTC

size: large
D: -
V: TRBV11-1
J: TRBJ2-5
length: 13
CDR3: CASTEEGQETQYF
DNA: TGTGCCAGCACCGAAGAGGGCCAAGAGACCCAGTACTTC